This is a list of T cell receptor beta chains from one sample in a study of graft-versus-host responses after intestinal transplantation. Profiling relied on immunoSEQ multiplex PCR, and the TCRdb table lists in-frame clones only, not all of them. The data contain 9,800 or so clones, approximately 81% of them seen just once; the ten biggest clones take up roughly 25%. The specimen was ileum tissue, collected approximately 530 days after intestinal transplant. The receptors originated from a human patient who received an intestinal transplant, so some T cells may come from the graft donor. The CDR3 runs from the conserved cysteine through the conserved F or W. A D gene is named only where the DNA matches it firmly. The listing skips clone size in some rows; elsewhere it reads once, few, many or a size class.

TRBD2 TRBJ2-7 . TRBV6-1 TGTGCCAGTACCGGGACTAGCGAGTTCTACGAGCAGTACTTC CASTGTSEFYEQYF
. TRBJ2-1 once TRBV21-1 TGTGCCAGCAGCAAGTCGGCGGGAGGGCTATTCAATGAGCAGTTCTTC CASSKSAGGLFNEQFF
. TRBJ2-7 once TRBV6-6 TGTGCCAGCCGCGGGGCAGGGACTTCCTACGAGCAGTACTTC CASRGAGTSYEQYF
TRBD2 TRBJ2-7 . TRBV18 TGTGCCAGCTCACCACGGGCTAGCGGGAGAAACGAGCAGTACTTC CASSPRASGRNEQYF
. TRBJ2-7 . TRBV19 TGTGCCAGTAGTTTCGCCCGAGGCTACGAGCAGTACTTC CASSFARGYEQYF
. TRBJ1-3 few TRBV6-4 TGTGCCGTGGTGAACACCATATATTTT CAVVNTIYF
. TRBJ2-3 . TRBV7-9 TGTGCCAGCAGCTTAGCGCAAGGGAAAGAAGATACGCAGTATTTT CASSLAQGKEDTQYF
TRBD1 TRBJ2-1 . TRBV5-1 TGCGCCAGCAGCGCACCGGACAGGGGGCGGGATGAGCAGTTCTTC CASSAPDRGRDEQFF
. TRBJ1-2 . TRBV9 TGTGCCAGCAGCGTAGGTGGGGTCTCGAGCTATGGCTACACCTTC CASSVGGVSSYGYTF
. TRBJ2-2 . TRBV5-1 TGCGCCAGCAGCCGGAATGTCGGGACCTCGGGCACCGGGGAGCTGTTTTTT CASSRNVGTSGTGELFF
TRBD1 TRBJ2-1 . TRBV5-6 TGTGCCAGCAGCCTGCCCAGGGGGCAAAGAGGTAATGAGCAGTTCTTC CASSLPRGQRGNEQFF
. TRBJ1-5 . TRBV19 TGTGCCAGTAGTATAGATGGGGGGCGAGGGGTGGGCAATCAGCCCCAGCATTTT CASSIDGGRGVGNQPQHF
. TRBJ1-1 . TRBV9 TGTGCCAGCAGCGCGCAGGTGGGGGACACTGAAGCTTTCTTT CASSAQVGDTEAFF
. TRBJ1-5 . TRBV29-1 TGCAGCGTGGGGGGGACTGGGGGACAGCCCCAGCATTTT CSVGGTGGQPQHF
. TRBJ1-1 . TRBV11-2 TGTGCCAGCAGCGACCGGGGGCAGGCGAACACTGAAGCTTTCTTT CASSDRGQANTEAFF
. TRBJ1-6 . TRBV19 TGTGCCAGTAGTATAGGCCGGGGGGGGCCGAATTCACCCCTCCACTTT CASSIGRGGPNSPLHF
. TRBJ2-7 . TRBV28 TGTGCCAGCACCTCCCGTGGGTCCGACGAGCAGTACTTC CASTSRGSDEQYF
TRBD2 TRBJ2-7 few TRBV7-9 TGTGCCAGCAGCCCCGGGACTAGCGGGAGGTACGAGCAGTACTTC CASSPGTSGRYEQYF
. TRBJ1-4 once TRBV10-2 TGCGCCAGCAGTCGCCAGGGCATTAATGAAAAACTGTTTTTT CASSRQGINEKLFF
. TRBJ1-1 . TRBV28 TGTGCCAGCACCCCCATCTGGGCAATTGAAGCTTTCTTT CASTPIWAIEAFF
. TRBJ2-1 . TRBV5-6 TGTGCCAGCAGCTTGGAAATGTCCGTTAGCTCCTACAATGAGCAGTTCTTC CASSLEMSVSSYNEQFF
TRBD2 TRBJ2-5 . TRBV10-2 TGCGCCAGCAGGACTAGCGGGAGGGCCGGGCAGTACTTC CASRTSGRAGQYF